What follows describes a single T cell receptor (beta chain). Its antigen is unknown. Possible read error: a much larger clone is one base away. Germline DNA was also extracted, with blood RNA taken from unsorted whole blood. This sample stems from a study of tumor-infiltrating lymphocytes in primary liver carcinoma. For the study at large: Surgeons treated the primary liver carcinoma of the patients by surgical resection. The patient group consisted of men and women aged 30 to 69 years. Study-wide findings and caveats: The bulk unsorted samples meant that CD4+ and CD8+ repertoires went uncompared. It was tumor-adjacent and tumor-blood pairs that overlapped less than tumor region pairs did.

TCR beta cDNA came from about 500 ng total RNA, primed with a constant-region primer. ARM-PCR was slightly modified, and three nested multiplex PCR rounds with it gave rise to the TCR beta libraries. TRBV1-TRBV30 forward primers paired with a C-beta reverse primer were used in the first two PCR rounds, which ran about 11 cycles each. TCRdb reprocessed the multiplex PCR reads via MiXCR and lists one record per CDR3 protein. The table includes 320,000 or so distinct CDR3 sequences, 65% detected once. The CDR3 runs 15 residues. Germline loops: CDR1 MNHNS, CDR2 SASEGT. The material sequenced was peripheral blood. The TCR was taken from a man between 35 and 55 years old with primary liver carcinoma and hepatitis B virus infection. V is TRBV6-1 and J is TRBJ2-3; 7 bases line up with TRBD2. The DNA of the CDR3 is TGTGCCTGCAGTGAAGCGGGAACCCTCACAGATACGCAGTATTTT. This encodes CACSEAGTLTDTQYF.